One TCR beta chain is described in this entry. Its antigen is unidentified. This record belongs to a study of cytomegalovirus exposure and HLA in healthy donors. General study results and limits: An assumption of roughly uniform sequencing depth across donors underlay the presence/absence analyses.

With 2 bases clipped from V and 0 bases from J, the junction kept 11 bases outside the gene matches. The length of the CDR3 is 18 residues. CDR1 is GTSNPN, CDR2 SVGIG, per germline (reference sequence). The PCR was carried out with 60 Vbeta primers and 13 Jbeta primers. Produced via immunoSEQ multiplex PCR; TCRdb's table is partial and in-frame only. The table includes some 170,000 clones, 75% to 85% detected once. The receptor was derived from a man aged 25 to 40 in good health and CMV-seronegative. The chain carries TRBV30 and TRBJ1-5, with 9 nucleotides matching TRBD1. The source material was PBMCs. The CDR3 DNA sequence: TGTGCCTGGAGTCCAGGGACAGGGTCGGGGTATAGCAATCAGCCCCAGCATTTT. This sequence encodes CAWSPGTGSGYSNQPQHF.